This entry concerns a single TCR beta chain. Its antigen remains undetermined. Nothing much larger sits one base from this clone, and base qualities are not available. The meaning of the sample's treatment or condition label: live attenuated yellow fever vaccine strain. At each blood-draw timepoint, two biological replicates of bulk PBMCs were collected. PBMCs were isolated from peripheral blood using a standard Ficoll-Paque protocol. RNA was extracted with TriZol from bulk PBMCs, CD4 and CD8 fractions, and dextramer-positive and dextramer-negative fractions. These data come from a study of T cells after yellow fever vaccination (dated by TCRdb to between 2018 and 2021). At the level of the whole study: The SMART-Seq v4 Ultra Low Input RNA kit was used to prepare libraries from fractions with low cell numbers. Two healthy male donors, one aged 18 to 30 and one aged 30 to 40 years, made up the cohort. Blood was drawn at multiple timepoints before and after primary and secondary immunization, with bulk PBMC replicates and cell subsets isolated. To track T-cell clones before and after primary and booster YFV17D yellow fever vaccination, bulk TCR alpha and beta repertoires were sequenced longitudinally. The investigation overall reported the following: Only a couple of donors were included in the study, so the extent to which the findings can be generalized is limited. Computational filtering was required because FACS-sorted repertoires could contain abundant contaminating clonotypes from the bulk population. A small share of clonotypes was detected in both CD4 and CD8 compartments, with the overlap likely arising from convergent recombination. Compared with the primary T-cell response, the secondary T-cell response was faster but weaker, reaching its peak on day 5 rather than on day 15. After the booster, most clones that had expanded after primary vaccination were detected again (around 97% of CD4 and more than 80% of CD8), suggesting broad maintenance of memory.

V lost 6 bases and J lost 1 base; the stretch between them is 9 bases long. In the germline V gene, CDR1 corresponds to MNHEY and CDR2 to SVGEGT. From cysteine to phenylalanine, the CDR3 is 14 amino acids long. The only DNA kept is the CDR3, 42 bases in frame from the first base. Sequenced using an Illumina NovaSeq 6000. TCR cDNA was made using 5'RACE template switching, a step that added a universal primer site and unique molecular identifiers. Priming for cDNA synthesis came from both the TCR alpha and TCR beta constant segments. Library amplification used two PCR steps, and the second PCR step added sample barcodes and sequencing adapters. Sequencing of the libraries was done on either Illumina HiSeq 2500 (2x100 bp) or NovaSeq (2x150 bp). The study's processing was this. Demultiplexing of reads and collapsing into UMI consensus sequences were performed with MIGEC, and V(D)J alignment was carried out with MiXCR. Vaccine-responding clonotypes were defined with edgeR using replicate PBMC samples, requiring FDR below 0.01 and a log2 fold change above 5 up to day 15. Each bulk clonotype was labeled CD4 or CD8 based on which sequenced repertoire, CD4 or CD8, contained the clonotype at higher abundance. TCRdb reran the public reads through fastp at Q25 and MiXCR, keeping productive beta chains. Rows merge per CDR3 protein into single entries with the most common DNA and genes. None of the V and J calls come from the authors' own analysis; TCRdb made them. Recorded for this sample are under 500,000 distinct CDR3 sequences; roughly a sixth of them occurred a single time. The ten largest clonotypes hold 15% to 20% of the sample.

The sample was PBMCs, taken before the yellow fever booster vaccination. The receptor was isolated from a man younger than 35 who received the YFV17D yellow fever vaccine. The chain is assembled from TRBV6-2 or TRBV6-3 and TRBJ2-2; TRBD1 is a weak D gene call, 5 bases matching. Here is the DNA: TGTGCCAGCAGGAATACAGGGAACACCGGGGAGCTGTTTTTT. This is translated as CASRNTGNTGELFF.